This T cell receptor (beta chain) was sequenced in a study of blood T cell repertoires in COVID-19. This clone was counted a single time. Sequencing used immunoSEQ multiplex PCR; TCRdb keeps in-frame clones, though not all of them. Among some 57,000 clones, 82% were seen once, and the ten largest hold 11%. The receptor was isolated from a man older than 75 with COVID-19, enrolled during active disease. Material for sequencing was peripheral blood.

The CDR3 bases are TGTGCCAGCAGCCGAATTGGGGGACAATCATTGAGCTCCTATAATTCACCCCTCCACTTT. Protein sequence: CASSRIGGQSLSSYNSPLHF. The V gene is TRBV6-6, the J gene TRBJ1-6, with D perhaps TRBD1 (6 bases). V lost 6 bases to trimming and J lost 0 bases, with 24 bases between them. CDR1 and CDR2 from the germline V gene are MNHNY and SVGAGI (reference sequence). The CDR3 sequence is 20 residues long.